The table lists the clone carrying this T cell receptor beta chain with a few counts. Its specificity is not known. The data belong to a study of glioma-infiltrating T cells after dendritic cell vaccination. Input was 2 to 2.5 ug genomic DNA, or all available if less. Amplification used 60 V beta primers and 13 J beta primers. Produced via immunoSEQ multiplex PCR; TCRdb's table is partial and in-frame only. The table has under 70,000 clones, 82% seen once. PBMC were collected before vaccination, two weeks after the third vaccination, and at progression. Findings and caveats of the study: Only a small number of patients had complete blood and tumor samples.

The specimen was blood, collected before dendritic cell vaccination. The source of this sequence is a human donor with glioblastoma.

The CDR3 DNA is TGTGCCACCGTGGGGACAGGGAATTCACCCCTCCACTTT. Amino acids: CATVGTGNSPLHF. The chain couples TRBV7-9 to TRBJ1-6; TRBD1 matches 9 bases. V was pared by 10 bases and J by 7 bases, with 5 bases of the junction left unmatched. The CDR3 consists of 13 residues. Germline V gives CDR1 SEHNR, CDR2 FQNEAQ (reference sequence).